Given below is one T cell receptor beta chain in context. The data stem from a study of T cells in narcolepsy. Study background: Patients with NT1 or NT2 and healthy control donors were enrolled.

Using immunoSEQ multiplex PCR, the repertoire was profiled, and TCRdb retains in-frame clones only, with some absent. Of about 30,000 clones listed, 75% to 85% are singletons. Trimming pared 2 bases from V and 8 bases from J, leaving 4 bases between. The length of the CDR3 is 11 residues. The V gene's germline CDR1 is MNHNS and CDR2 SASEGT. The sample consisted of CD45RA- memory CD4+ T cells from PBMCs. V and J are TRBV6-1 and TRBJ1-5; D not certain. The clonotype comes from a human donor with narcolepsy. In DNA, the CDR3 is TGTGCCAGCAGTGAAATTGAGCCCCAGCATTTT. This gives the protein CASSEIEPQHF.